This record covers a single T cell receptor beta chain. Its antigen is undetermined. This sample is part of a study of OX40 agonist ivuxolimab in advanced cancers. Study-wide points: In the 0.1 to 3.0 mg/kg range, CD4+ and CD8+ blood T cells had expanded clonally by week 6.

Trimming cost V 1 base and J 4 bases; bases outside gene matches: 1. This CDR3 is built from 15 residues. Germline CDR1 is SGHRS and CDR2 is YFSETQ. Sequencing was performed with immunoSEQ multiplex PCR; in TCRdb, only in-frame clones are kept and a portion is missing. Seen here are about 35,000 clones, about four fifths observed once, and the top ten hold around 2.5%. This receptor was identified in an adult with an advanced solid tumor such as melanoma, head and neck, liver or kidney cancer. Sequencing used CD4+ or CD8+ T cells sorted from blood, obtained in a trial of the OX40 agonist ivuxolimab. The V and J genes are TRBV5-1 and TRBJ2-3, with 12 positions matching TRBD2. DNA of the CDR3: TGCGCCAGCAGCTTGTCTAGCGGGAGGGCAGATACGCAGTATTTT. It encodes CASSLSSGRADTQYF. The variable domain in full, completed from reference TRBV5-1 and TRBJ2-3, reads KAGVTQTPRYLIKTRGQQVTLSCSPISGHRSVSWYQQTPGQGLQFLFEYFSETQRNKGNFPGRFSGRQFSNSRSEMNVSTLELGDSALYLCASSLSSGRADTQYFGPGTRLTVL.